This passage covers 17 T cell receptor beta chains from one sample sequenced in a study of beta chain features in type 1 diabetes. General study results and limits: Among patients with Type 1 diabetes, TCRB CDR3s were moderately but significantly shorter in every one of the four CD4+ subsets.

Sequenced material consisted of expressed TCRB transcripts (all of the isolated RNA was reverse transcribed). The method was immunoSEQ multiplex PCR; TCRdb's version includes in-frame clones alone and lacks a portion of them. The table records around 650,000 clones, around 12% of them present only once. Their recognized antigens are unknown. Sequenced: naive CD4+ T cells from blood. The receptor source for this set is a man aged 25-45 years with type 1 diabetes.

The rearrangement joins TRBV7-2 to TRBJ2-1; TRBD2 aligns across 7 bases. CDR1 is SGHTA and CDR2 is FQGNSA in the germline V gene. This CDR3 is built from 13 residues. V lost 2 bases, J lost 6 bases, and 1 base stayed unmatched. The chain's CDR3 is CASSLRLANEQFF. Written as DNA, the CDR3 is TGTGCCAGCAGCTTAAGACTAGCCAATGAGCAGTTCTTC.

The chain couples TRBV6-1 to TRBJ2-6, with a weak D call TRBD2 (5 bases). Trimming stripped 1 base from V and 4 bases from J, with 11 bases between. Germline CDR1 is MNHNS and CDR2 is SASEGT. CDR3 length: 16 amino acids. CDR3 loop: CASSEVGLVGANVLTF. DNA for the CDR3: TGTGCCAGCAGTGAAGTTGGACTGGTCGGGGCCAACGTCCTGACTTTC.

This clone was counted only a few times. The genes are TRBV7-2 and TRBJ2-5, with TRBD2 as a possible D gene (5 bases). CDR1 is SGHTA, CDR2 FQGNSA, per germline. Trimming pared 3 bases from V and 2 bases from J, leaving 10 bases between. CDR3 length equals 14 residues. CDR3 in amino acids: CASSFSAVQETQYF. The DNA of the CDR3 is TGTGCCAGCAGCTTTTCAGCGGTGCAAGAGACCCAGTACTTC.

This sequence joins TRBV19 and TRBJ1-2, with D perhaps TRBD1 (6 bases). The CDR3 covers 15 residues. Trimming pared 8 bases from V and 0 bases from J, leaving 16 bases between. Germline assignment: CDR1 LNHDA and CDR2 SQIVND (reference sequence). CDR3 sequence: CASGRGDTANYGYTF. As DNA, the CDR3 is TGTGCCAGTGGTCGGGGGGACACAGCTAACTATGGCTACACCTTC.

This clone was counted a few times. The CDR3 sequence: CASSLVRDSGSNEQFF. The DNA of the CDR3 is TGCGCCAGCAGCTTGGTCCGGGACAGTGGGTCCAATGAGCAGTTCTTC. The rearrangement uses TRBV5-1 and TRBJ2-1, with 7 bases fitting TRBD1. This CDR3 is 16 amino acids long. Trimming cost V 0 bases and J 6 bases; bases outside gene matches: 9. Germline V CDR1 and CDR2: SGHRS, YFSETQ.

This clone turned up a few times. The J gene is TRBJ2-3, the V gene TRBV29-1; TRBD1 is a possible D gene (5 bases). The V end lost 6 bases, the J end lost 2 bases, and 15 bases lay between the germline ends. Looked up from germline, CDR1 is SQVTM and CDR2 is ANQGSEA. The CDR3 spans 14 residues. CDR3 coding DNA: TGCAGCGTCCGACCAGGGTTTCTCACAGATACGCAGTATTTT. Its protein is CSVRPGFLTDTQYF.

The CDR3 DNA follows: TGTGCCAGCGCCTTTTCCAGGGATCAAGAGACCCAGTACTTC. Translation gives CASAFSRDQETQYF. The chain uses TRBV6-5 and TRBJ2-5, with a possible D match to TRBD1 (5 bases). Per the germline V gene, CDR1 is MNHEY and CDR2 is SVGAGI. V gave up 8 bases and J gave up 2 bases, with 15 bases separating them. This CDR3 has 14 amino acids.

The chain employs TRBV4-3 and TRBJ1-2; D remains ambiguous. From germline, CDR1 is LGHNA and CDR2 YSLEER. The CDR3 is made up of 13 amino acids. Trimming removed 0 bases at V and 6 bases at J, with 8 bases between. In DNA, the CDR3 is TGCGCCAGCAGCCAAGATATAGTCGATGGCTACACCTTC. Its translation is CASSQDIVDGYTF.

For the CDR3, the DNA is TGTGCCAGCAGTGCGCTGTCAGCGGGGAATTTCTACGAGCAGTACTTC. Amino acid sequence: CASSALSAGNFYEQYF. J is TRBJ2-7 and V is TRBV6-6, with 7 bases matching TRBD2. CDR3 length equals 16 residues. Germline V gene data show CDR1 as MNHNY and CDR2 as SVGAGI (reference sequence). Trimming cost V 5 bases and J 3 bases; bases outside gene matches: 13.

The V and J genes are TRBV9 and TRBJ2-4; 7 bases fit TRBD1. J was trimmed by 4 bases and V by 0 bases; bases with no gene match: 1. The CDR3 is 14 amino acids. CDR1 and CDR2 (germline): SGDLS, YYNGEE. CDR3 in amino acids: CASSVATGKNIQYF. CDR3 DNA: TGTGCCAGCAGCGTAGCGACAGGGAAAAACATTCAGTACTTC.

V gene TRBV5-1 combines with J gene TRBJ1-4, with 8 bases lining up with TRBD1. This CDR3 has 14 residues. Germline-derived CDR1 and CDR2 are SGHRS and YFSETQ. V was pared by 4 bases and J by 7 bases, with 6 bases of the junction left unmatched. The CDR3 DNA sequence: TGCGCCAGCAGCCCCGGGACAGGTACTGAAAAACTGTTTTTT. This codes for CASSPGTGTEKLFF.

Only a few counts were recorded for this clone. The CDR3 DNA reads as TGTGCCAGTAGTAACAGAGAGGGAACTGAAGCTTTCTTT. This codes for CASSNREGTEAFF. V and J are TRBV19 and TRBJ1-1; no definite D call. Trimming pared 4 bases from V and 5 bases from J, leaving 11 bases between. The CDR3 loop spans 13 amino acids. The germline V gene encodes CDR1 LNHDA and CDR2 SQIVND (reference sequence).

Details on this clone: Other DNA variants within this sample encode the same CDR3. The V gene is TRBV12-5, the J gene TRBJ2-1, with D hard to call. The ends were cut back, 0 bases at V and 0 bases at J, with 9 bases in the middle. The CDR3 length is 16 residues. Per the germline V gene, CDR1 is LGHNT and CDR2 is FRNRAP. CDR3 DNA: TGTGCTAGTGGTTTGGTACTGACGAGCTCCTACAATGAGCAGTTCTTC. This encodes CASGLVLTSSYNEQFF.

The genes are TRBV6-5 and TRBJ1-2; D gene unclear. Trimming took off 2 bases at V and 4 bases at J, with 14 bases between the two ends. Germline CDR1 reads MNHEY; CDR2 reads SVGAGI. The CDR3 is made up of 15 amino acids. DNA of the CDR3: TGTGCCAGCAGTTACGGGCAGCCAACCCCCTATGGCTACACCTTC. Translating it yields CASSYGQPTPYGYTF.

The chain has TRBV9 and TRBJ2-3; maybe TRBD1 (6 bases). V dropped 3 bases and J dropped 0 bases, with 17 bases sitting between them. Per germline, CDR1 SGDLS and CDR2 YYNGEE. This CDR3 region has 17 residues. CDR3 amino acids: CASSATTGSTSTDTQYF. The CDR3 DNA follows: TGTGCCAGCAGCGCCACGACAGGTTCAACTAGCACAGATACGCAGTATTTT.

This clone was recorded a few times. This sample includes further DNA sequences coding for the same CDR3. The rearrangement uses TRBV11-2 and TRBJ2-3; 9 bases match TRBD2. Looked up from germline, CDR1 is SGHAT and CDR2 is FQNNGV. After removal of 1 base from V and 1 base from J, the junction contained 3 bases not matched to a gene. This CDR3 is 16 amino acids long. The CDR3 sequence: CASSLGASGGTDTQYF. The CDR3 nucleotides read TGTGCCAGCAGCTTAGGAGCTAGCGGGGGCACAGATACGCAGTATTTT.

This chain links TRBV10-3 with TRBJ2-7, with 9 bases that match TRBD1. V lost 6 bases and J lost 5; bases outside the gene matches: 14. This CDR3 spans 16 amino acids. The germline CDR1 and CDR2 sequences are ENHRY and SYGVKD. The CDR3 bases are TGTGCCATCAGCGGGAGAGAAGGGACAGGGATAAACGAGCAGTACTTC. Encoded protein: CAISGREGTGINEQYF.